This is a list of T cell receptor beta chains from one sample in a study of blood T cell repertoires in COVID-19. Profiled with immunoSEQ multiplex PCR; TCRdb holds only in-frame clones, not every one. The table has some 200,000 clones, approximately 90% seen once. Specimen: peripheral blood. These TCRs come from a woman aged 80 or over in a cohort sampled during active or convalescent COVID-19. Both conserved end residues are part of each CDR3.

v_call,j_call,cdr3_aa
TRBV3-1/TRBV3-2,TRBJ1-2,CASSQDLGGTGTYGYTF
TRBV12-3/TRBV12-4,TRBJ2-1,CASGTSGGNEQFF
TRBV5-1,TRBJ2-7,CASSWTTGSYEQYF
TRBV18,TRBJ1-1,CASSPWDPGRLYTEAFF
TRBV3-1/TRBV3-2,TRBJ1-1,CATTFSGGTEAFF
TRBV5-1,TRBJ2-7,CASSLGVGTGGREQYF
TRBV10-2,TRBJ1-2,CASSEGTGSGYTF
TRBV6-2/TRBV6-3,TRBJ2-2,CASSSWTANTGELFF
TRBV3-1/TRBV3-2,TRBJ1-5,CASSQDSPRPQHF
TRBV5-6,TRBJ2-7,CASSLNPYEQYF
TRBV25-1,TRBJ1-1,CASSDSGRYAEAFF
TRBV7-9,TRBJ2-1,CASSPRKSSSGNEQFF
TRBV27,TRBJ1-1,CASSWGGWTTEAFF
TRBV12-3/TRBV12-4,TRBJ2-3,CASSLLATDTQYF
TRBV11-2,TRBJ1-1,CASSLRGPGTEAFF
TRBV3-1/TRBV3-2,TRBJ2-7,CASSRLVDADEQYF
TRBV19,TRBJ2-7,CASSSSGHIYEQYF
TRBV6-1,TRBJ1-4,CASSELQGEKLFF
TRBV10-3,TRBJ1-1,CAISVGTYTEAFF
TRBV19,TRBJ2-3,CASSITSGRVDTQYF
TRBV7-9,TRBJ1-2,CASSVGDRGGYTF
TRBV29-1,TRBJ1-2,CSVYPVLGYTF
TRBV9,TRBJ2-2,CASSVASGGAAGELFF
TRBV10-1,TRBJ2-7,CASSDSSYEQYF
TRBV5-4,TRBJ2-1,CASSLVGANEQFF
TRBV13,TRBJ2-3,CASSLPTSADTQYF
TRBV19,TRBJ1-1,CASKPSGFVPLNTEAFF
TRBV6-5,TRBJ2-3,CASSYAGTGGGDTQYF
TRBV6-5,TRBJ2-1,CASSRLAGNEQFF
TRBV7-9,TRBJ1-4,CASSPGQGPPNEKLFF
TRBV19,TRBJ2-6,CASSSPDRGLSGANVLTF
TRBV6-5,TRBJ2-1,CASRLAGDYNEQFF
TRBV5-1,TRBJ1-6,CASSLAGASYSPLHF
TRBV2,TRBJ2-5,CASRTAGGSETQYF
TRBV29-1,TRBJ1-5,CSVETESNQPQHF
TRBV5-5,TRBJ2-1,CASSVLDRARNEQFF
TRBV5-3,TRBJ1-3,CARSYPGIQEGTIYF
TRBV6-5,TRBJ1-1,CASLKQGLNTEAFF
TRBV7-8,TRBJ2-1,CASSSGGGGHEQFF
TRBV19,TRBJ1-5,CASSISGTGDQPQHF
TRBV5-1,TRBJ1-2,CASSPTGQDYGYTF
TRBV7-6,TRBJ2-7,CASSLSPRAAGVYEQYF
TRBV27,TRBJ1-1,CASSLRENTEAFF
TRBV24-1,TRBJ2-3,CATSGLSGTSRADTQYF
TRBV19,TRBJ2-1,CASSVTSTGEQFF
TRBV18,TRBJ2-3,CASSPWTSGSTDTQYF
TRBV7-9,TRBJ1-3,CASSPGSSGNTIYF
TRBV19,TRBJ1-5,CASRTVKNSNQPQHF
TRBV6-2/TRBV6-3,TRBJ1-2,CASSFRGAALGYTF
TRBV9,TRBJ2-7,CASSPRAGFSHEQYF
TRBV5-1,TRBJ2-7,CASSLGHTDAYEQYF
TRBV24-1,TRBJ2-1,CATSGDRGTLAEQFF
TRBV1,TRBJ2-1,CTSSHHPPGQVYNEQFF